The source of this T cell receptor beta chain is a study of blood T cell repertoires in COVID-19. Study details: PBMCs, B-cell-depleted T cells, or T cells were the source of the cDNA or gDNA that made up the material.

In the study's own analysis: Reference gene primer amplification gave nucleated cell count estimates. The repertoire was sequenced with immunoSEQ multiplex PCR; TCRdb's copy has only in-frame clones and lacks some. The DNA gave D and trimming, while V, J and clone size come from that table. The table has over 200,000 clones, 88% seen once. The V and J ends lost 3 bases and 0 bases, in that order; junction bases with no gene match: 5. The CDR3 has 16 amino acids. The sequenced sample was PBMCs or T cells enriched from blood (not recorded which). The chain links TRBV5-3 to TRBJ1-1; 10 nucleotides align to TRBD1. TRBV5-3 carries the ORF label, with uncertain function. The TCR comes from a woman aged 25 to 39 who had been exposed to COVID-19. CDR3 sequence: CARSSQDRGMNTEAFF. CDR3 nucleotide sequence: TGTGCCAGAAGCTCCCAGGACAGGGGGATGAACACTGAAGCTTTCTTT.